This paragraph reports one T cell receptor (beta chain). Its antigen is currently unknown. This record belongs to a study of blood T cells in healthy people across ages. CDR1 is ENHRY, CDR2 SYGVKD, per germline. The CDR3 runs to 14 residues. Losses at the gene ends were 3 bases for V and 10 bases for J; bases not matched to a gene: 7. The use of a sample-barcoded 5' primer and a J-beta primer mix characterized a second PCR of roughly 6 to 11 cycles. TCRdb re-derived calls from the 5' RACE reads in MiXCR, one entry per CDR3 protein. The sample yields some 1.5 million distinct CDR3 sequences, under 55% seen once. The donors, all healthy, were Caucasians living in Russia, aged roughly 6 to 100. General observations from the study: There were more naive CD4+ cells and higher diversity in long-lived donors than in aged donors.

The specimen sequenced was blood. The source is a young woman in good health. The rearrangement links TRBV10-3 to TRBJ2-1; TRBD2 aligns across 9 bases. The CDR3 here is CAISEIAGVREQFF. CDR3 nucleotides: TGTGCCATCAGTGAAATAGCGGGGGTAAGGGAGCAGTTCTTC.